Below are 11 T cell receptor beta chains sequenced from a single sample in a study of monozygotic twins with inflammatory bowel disease. TCRdb re-called the 5' RACE reads and catalogs CDR3 proteins one per entry, DNA excluded. Its table lists over 120,000 distinct CDR3 sequences. Input material: blood. These receptors all come from a human donor with ulcerative colitis or Crohn's disease, or a healthy co-twin of an affected twin (not recorded which).

This chain connects TRBV24-1 to TRBJ2-1; TCRdb reports TRBD2, a call that lacks DNA to check it against. This CDR3 is built from 19 residues. Germline assignment: CDR1 KGHDR and CDR2 SFDVKD. The CDR3 spells CATSGARGLAGVTYNEQFF.

The chain carries TRBV7-9 and TRBJ2-3; no DNA is available, so the TRBD1 call from TCRdb remains unchecked. The germline V gene encodes CDR1 SEHNR and CDR2 FQNEAQ (reference sequence). This CDR3 is built from 15 residues. CDR3 residues: CASSPLGPATDTQYF.

The chain has TRBV7-2 and TRBJ2-7. There are 15 residues in the CDR3. Germline V gene data show CDR1 as SGHTA and CDR2 as FQGNSA. The CDR3: CASSLVAGGPYEQYF.

The chain combines TRBV20-1 with TRBJ2-7. This CDR3 contains 14 residues. The germline gives CDR1 DFQATT, CDR2 SNEGSKA (reference sequence). CDR3 amino acids: CSARDSLAGYEQYF.

The V and J genes are TRBV28 and TRBJ1-2; lacking DNA, the TRBD1 call made by TCRdb goes unchecked. The length of the CDR3 is 15 residues. Germline lookup yields CDR1 MDHEN and CDR2 SYDVKM. The CDR3 sequence is CASSLGARANYGYTF.

This sequence joins TRBV20-1 and TRBJ1-1; TCRdb's assignment of TRBD1 cannot be checked, as there is no DNA. CDR1 and CDR2 (germline): DFQATT, SNEGSKA (reference sequence). The CDR3 consists of 15 residues. The CDR3 sequence: CSASGTQGVGTEAFF.

The V and J genes are TRBV3-1 and TRBJ1-3. The CDR3 consists of 17 residues. Looked up from germline, CDR1 is LGHDT and CDR2 is YNNKEL (reference sequence). This chain's CDR3 is CASSQDHPVLGGNTIYF.

The chain couples TRBV15 to TRBJ2-3; lacking DNA, the TRBD2 call made by TCRdb goes unchecked. The CDR3 has 17 amino acids. Germline V lookup: CDR1 LNHNV, CDR2 YYDKDF (reference sequence). CDR3 sequence: CATSRVGTSGRTDTQYF. Drawing the rest from reference TRBV15 and TRBJ2-3, the complete variable domain is DAMVIQNPRYQVTQFGKPVTLSCSQTLNHNVMYWYQQKSSQAPKLLFHYYDKDFNNEADTPDNFQSRRPNTSFCFLDIRSPGLGDTAMYLCATSRVGTSGRTDTQYFGPGTRLTVL.

The chain uses TRBV7-3 and TRBJ2-2; TCRdb calls TRBD1, which cannot be checked without DNA. The CDR3 is made up of 13 amino acids. Germline lookup yields CDR1 SGHTA and CDR2 FQGTGA. This chain's CDR3 is CASSPTRVGELFF.

By frequency, this clonotype is medium-sized. The chain uses TRBV12-5 and TRBJ2-2; absent DNA, TCRdb's TRBD1 call cannot be checked. In germline, CDR1 is LGHNT, CDR2 FRNRAP. The CDR3 sequence is 13 residues long. CDR3 region: CASGYPGSGELFF.

The genes are TRBV5-5 and TRBJ1-5. Germline V CDR1 and CDR2: SGHKS, YYEKEE (reference sequence). This CDR3 comprises 18 residues. CDR3 sequence: CASSSHPRSDYSNQPQHF.